The T cell receptor (beta chain) under discussion was sequenced for a study of T cell repertoires in cytomegalovirus infection. The CDR3 consists of 15 residues. Germline CDR1 is MNHNS and CDR2 is SASEGT. V lost 6 bases to trimming and J lost 4 bases, with 16 bases between them. Via MiXCR, TCRdb re-called the reads, giving one row per CDR3 protein. The data contain about 200,000 distinct CDR3 sequences, about a tenth of them seen just once; the ten biggest clones take up about 4.6%. Overall study findings and caveats: Cumulated frequencies of public TCR beta families served to identify carriers of CMV plus the relevant HLA.

This clonotype has a count of ten or more. Antigen unknown. The chain joins TRBV6-1 to TRBJ2-1; tentative D call: TRBD2 (6 bases). The sequence derives from a human donor in good health (CMV status not recorded). Some clones in this sample may be carry-over from other donors' samples. Sample: PBMCs. The CDR3 region has the DNA TGTGCCAGCAGCCACGGCGGGACCACTTACAATGAGCAGTTCTTC. Translation: CASSHGGTTYNEQFF.